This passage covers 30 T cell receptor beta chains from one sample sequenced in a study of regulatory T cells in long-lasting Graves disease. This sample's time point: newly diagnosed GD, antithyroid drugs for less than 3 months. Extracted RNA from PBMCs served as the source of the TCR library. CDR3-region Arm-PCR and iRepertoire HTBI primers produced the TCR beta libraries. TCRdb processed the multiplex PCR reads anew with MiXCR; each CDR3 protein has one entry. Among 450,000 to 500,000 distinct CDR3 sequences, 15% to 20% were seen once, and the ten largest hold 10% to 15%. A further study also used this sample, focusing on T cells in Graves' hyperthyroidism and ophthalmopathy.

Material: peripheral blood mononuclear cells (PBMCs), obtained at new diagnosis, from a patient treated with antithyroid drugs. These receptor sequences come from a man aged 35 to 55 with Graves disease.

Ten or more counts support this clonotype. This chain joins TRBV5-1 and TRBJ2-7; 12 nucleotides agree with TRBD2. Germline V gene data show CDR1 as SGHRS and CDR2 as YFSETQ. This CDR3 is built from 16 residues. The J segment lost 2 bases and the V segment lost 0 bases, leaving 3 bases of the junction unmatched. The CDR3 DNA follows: TGCGCCAGCAGCTTGGAACTAGCGGGAGGCCCCTACGAGCAGTACTTC. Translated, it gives CASSLELAGGPYEQYF.

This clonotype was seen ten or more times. DNA for the CDR3: TGTGCCAGCAGCTCCGTCGATGTCGCCGGCAATGAGCAGTTCTTC. Protein product: CASSSVDVAGNEQFF. The chain links TRBV11-3 to TRBJ2-1; D uncertain. The CDR3 covers 15 residues. V was clipped by 4 bases and J by 6 bases, with 16 bases between them. The V gene's germline CDR1 is SGHNT and CDR2 YENEEA.

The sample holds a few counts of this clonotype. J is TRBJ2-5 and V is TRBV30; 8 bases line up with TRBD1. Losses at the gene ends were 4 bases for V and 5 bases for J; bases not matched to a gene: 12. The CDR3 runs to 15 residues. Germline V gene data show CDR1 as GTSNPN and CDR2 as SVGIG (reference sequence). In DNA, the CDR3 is TGTGCCTGGAACCGGGACAGGCTACCGGGGGAGACCCAGTACTTC. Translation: CAWNRDRLPGETQYF.

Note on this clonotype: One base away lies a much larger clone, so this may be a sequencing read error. CDR3 sequence: CASSSDPGRAETQYF. For the CDR3, the DNA is TGTGCCAGCAGTTCAGACCCTGGGAGGGCCGAGACCCAGTACTTC. J is TRBJ2-5 and V is TRBV28; 7 bases line up with TRBD2. Trimming cost V 4 bases and J 5 bases; bases outside gene matches: 10. CDR1 MDHEN and CDR2 SYDVKM come from the germline V gene. The CDR3 is 15 residues long.

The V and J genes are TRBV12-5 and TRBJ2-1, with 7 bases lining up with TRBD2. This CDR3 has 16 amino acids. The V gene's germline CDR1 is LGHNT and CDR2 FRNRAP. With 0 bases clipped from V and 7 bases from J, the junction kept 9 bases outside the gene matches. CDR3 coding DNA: TGTGCTAGTGGTTTGGTTAGCGGGCCGACTCTTAATGAGCAGTTCTTC. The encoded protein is CASGLVSGPTLNEQFF. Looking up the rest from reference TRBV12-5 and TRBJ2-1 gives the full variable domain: DARVTQTPRHKVTEMGQEVTMRCQPILGHNTVFWYRQTMMQGLELLAYFRNRAPLDDSGMPKDRFSAEMPDATLATLKIQPSEPRDSAVYFCASGLVSGPTLNEQFFGPGTRLTVL.

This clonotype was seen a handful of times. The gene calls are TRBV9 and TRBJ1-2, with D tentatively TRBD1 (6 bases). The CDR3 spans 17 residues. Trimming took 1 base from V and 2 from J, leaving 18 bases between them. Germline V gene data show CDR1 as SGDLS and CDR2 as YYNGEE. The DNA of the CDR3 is TGTGCCAGCAGCGTATTTTCCTCGGCGGGGACAAACTATGGCTACACCTTC. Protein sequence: CASSVFSSAGTNYGYTF.

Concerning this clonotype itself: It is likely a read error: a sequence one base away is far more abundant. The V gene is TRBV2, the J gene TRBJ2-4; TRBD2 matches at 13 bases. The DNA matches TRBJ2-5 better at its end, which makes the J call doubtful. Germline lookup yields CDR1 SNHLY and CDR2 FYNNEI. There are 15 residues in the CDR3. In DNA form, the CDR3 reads TGTGCCAGCAGTGAATGGACTAGCGGGAGAAAGACCCAGTACTTC. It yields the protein CASSEWTSGRKTQYF.

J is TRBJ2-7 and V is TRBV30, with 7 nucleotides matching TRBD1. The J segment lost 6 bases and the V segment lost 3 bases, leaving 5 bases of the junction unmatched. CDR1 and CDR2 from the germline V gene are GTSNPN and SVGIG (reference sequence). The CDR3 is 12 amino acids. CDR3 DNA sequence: TGTGCCTGGAGGCCACAGGGGAGCGAGCAGTACTTC. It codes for CAWRPQGSEQYF. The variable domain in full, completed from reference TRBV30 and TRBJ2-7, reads SQTIHQWPATLVQPVGSPLSLECTVEGTSNPNLYWYRQAAGRGLQLLFYSVGIGQISSEVPQNLSASRPQDRQFILSSKKLLLSDSGFYLCAWRPQGSEQYFGPGTRLTVT.

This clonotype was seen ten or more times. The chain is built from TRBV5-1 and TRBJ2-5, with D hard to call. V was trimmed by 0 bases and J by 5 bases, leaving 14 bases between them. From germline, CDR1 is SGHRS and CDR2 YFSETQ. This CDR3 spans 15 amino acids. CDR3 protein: CASSLVTPDEETQYF. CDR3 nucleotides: TGCGCCAGCAGCTTGGTGACACCCGATGAGGAGACCCAGTACTTC.

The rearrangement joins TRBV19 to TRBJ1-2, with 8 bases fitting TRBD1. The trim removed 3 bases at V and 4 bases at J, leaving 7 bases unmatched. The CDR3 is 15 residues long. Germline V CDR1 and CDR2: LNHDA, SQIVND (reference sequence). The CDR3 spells CASSISTGESYGYTF. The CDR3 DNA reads TGTGCCAGTAGTATTTCGACAGGGGAATCCTATGGCTACACCTTC. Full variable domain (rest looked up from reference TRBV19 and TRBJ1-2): DGGITQSPKYLFRKEGQNVTLSCEQNLNHDAMYWYRQDPGQGLRLIYYSQIVNDFQKGDIAEGYSVSREKKESFPLTVTSAQKNPTAFYLCASSISTGESYGYTFGSGTRLTVV.

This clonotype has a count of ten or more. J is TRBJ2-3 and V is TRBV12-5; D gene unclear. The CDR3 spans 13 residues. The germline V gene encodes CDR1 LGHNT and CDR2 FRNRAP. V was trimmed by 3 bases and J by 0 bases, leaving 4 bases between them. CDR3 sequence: CASGLRSTDTQYF. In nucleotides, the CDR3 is TGTGCTAGTGGTTTAAGAAGCACAGATACGCAGTATTTT.

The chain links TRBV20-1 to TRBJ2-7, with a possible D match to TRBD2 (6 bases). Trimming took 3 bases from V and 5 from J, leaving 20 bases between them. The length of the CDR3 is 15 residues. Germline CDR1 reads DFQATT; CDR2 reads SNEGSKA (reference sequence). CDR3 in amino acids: CSASRTGTVGHEQYF. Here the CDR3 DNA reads TGCAGTGCTAGTCGCACCGGGACTGTGGGCCACGAGCAGTACTTC.

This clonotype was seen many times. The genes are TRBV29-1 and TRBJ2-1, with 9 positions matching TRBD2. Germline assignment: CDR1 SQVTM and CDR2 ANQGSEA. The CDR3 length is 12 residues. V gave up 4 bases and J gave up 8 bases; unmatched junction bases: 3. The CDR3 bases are TGCAGCGTTGTTTTAGCGGGGGATGAGCAGTTCTTC. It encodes CSVVLAGDEQFF.

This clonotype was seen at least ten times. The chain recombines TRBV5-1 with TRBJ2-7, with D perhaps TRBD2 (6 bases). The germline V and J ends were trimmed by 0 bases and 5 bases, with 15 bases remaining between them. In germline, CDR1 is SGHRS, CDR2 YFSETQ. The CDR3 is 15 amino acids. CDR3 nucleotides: TGCGCCAGCAGCTTGGCGGAGGGTTATAGGAACGAGCAGTACTTC. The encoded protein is CASSLAEGYRNEQYF.

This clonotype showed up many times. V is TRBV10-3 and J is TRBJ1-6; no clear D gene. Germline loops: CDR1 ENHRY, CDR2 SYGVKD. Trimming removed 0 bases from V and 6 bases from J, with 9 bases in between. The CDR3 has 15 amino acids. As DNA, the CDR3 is TGTGCCATCAGTGAGTCAGGCCAGGCTAATTCACCCCTCCACTTT. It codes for CAISESGQANSPLHF.

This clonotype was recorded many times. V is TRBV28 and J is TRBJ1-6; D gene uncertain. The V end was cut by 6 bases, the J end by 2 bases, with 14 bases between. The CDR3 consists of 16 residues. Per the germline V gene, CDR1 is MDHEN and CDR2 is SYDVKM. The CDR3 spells CASRTSRSTYNSPLHF. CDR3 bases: TGTGCCAGCAGAACTTCACGAAGTACCTATAATTCACCCCTCCACTTT.

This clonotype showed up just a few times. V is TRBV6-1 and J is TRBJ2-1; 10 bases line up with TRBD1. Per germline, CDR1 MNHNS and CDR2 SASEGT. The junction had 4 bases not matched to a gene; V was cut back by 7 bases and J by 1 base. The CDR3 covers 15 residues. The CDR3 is CASTGQGGSYNEQFF. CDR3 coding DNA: TGTGCCAGCACCGGACAGGGGGGTTCCTACAATGAGCAGTTCTTC.

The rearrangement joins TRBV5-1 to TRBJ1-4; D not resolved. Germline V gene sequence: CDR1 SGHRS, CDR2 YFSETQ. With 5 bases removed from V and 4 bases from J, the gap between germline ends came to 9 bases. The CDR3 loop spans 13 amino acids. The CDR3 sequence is CASRDGDNEKLFF. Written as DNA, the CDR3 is TGCGCCAGCAGGGACGGCGATAATGAAAAACTGTTTTTT.

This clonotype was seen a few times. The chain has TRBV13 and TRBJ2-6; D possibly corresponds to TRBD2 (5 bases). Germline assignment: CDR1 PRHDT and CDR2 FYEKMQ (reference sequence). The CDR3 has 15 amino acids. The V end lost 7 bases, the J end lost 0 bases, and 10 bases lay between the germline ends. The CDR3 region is CASTTRVSGANVLTF. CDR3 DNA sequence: TGTGCCAGCACCACTAGAGTCTCTGGGGCCAACGTCCTGACTTTC.

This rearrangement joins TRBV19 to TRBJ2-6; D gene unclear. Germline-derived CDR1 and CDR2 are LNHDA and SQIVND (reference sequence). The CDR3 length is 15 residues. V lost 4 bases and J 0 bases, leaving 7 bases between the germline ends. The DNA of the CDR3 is TGTGCCAGTAGTAAGTACAGCTCTGGGGCCAACGTCCTGACTTTC. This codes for CASSKYSSGANVLTF.

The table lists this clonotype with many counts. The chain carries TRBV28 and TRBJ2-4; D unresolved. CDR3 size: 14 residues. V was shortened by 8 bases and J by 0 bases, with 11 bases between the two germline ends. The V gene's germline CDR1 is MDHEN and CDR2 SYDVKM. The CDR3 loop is CASARSLAKNIQYF. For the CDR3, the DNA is TGTGCCAGCGCAAGATCACTAGCCAAAAACATTCAGTACTTC.

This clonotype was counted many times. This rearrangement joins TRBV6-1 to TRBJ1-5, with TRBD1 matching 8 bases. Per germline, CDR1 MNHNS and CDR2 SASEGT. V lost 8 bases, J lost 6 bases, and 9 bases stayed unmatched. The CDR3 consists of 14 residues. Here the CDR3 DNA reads TGTGCCAGCGGCCTGGACAGGGATCGTCAGCCCCAGCATTTT. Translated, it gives CASGLDRDRQPQHF.

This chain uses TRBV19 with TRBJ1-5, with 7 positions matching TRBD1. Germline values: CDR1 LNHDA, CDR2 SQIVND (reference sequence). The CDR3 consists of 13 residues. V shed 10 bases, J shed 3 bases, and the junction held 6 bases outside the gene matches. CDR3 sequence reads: CATGTAVNQPQHF. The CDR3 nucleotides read TGTGCCACCGGGACAGCGGTCAATCAGCCCCAGCATTTT. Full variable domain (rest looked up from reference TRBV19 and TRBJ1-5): DGGITQSPKYLFRKEGQNVTLSCEQNLNHDAMYWYRQDPGQGLRLIYYSQIVNDFQKGDIAEGYSVSREKKESFPLTVTSAQKNPTAFYLCATGTAVNQPQHFGDGTRLSIL.

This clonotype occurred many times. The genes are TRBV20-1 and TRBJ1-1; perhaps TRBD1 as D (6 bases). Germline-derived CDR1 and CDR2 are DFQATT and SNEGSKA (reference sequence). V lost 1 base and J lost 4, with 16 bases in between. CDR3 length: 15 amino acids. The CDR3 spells CSARVSAGAGTEAFF. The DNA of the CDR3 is TGCAGTGCTAGAGTCAGCGCGGGGGCTGGCACTGAAGCTTTCTTT.

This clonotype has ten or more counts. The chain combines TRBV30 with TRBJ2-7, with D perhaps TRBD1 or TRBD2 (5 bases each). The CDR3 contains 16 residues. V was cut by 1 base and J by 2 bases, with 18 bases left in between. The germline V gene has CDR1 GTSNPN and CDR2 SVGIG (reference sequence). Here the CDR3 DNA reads TGTGCCTGGAGTGCCTTCGGGACCGCTGGAACCTACGAGCAGTACTTC. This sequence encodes CAWSAFGTAGTYEQYF.

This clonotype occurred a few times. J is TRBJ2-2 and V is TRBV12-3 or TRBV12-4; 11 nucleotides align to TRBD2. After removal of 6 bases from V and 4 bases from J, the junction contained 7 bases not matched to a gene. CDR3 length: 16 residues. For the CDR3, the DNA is TGTGCCAGCAGCAGGACTAGCGGGTTTAGCACCGGGGAGCTGTTTTTT. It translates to CASSRTSGFSTGELFF.

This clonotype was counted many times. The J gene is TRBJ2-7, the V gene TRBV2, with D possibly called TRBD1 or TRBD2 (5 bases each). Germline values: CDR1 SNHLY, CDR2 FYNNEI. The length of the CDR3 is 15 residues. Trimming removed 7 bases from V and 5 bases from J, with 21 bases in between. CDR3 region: CASMFGTPIPHEQYF. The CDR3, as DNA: TGTGCCAGCATGTTCGGGACGCCAATTCCCCACGAGCAGTACTTC.

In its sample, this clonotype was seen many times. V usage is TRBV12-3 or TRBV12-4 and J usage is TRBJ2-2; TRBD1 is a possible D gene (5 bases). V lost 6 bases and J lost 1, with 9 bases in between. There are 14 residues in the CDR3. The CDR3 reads CASSTTGNTGELFF. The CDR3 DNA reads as TGTGCCAGCAGCACCACAGGGAACACCGGGGAGCTGTTTTTT.

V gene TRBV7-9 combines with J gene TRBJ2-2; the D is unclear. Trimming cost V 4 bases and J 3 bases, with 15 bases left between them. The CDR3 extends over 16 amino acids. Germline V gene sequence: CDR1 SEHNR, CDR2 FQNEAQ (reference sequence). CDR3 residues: CASSSTNRLHTGELFF. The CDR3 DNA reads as TGTGCCAGCAGCTCAACTAATAGACTGCACACCGGGGAGCTGTTTTTT. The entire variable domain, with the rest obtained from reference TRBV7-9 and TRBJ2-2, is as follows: DTGVSQNPRHKITKRGQNVTFRCDPISEHNRLYWYRQTLGQGPEFLTYFQNEAQLEKSRLLSDRFSAERPKGSFSTLEIQRTEQGDSAMYLCASSSTNRLHTGELFFGEGSRLTVL.

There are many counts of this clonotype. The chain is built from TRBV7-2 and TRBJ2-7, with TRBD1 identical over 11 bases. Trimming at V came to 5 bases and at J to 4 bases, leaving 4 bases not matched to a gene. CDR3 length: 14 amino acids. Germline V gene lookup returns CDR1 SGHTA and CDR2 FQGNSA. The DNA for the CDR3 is TGTGCCAGCAGCCGGGACAGGGGGAGGTACGAGCAGTACTTC. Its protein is CASSRDRGRYEQYF. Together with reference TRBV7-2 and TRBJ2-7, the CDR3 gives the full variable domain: GAGVSQSPSNKVTEKGKDVELRCDPISGHTALYWYRQSLGQGLEFLIYFQGNSAPDKSGLPSDRFSAERTGGSVSTLTIQRTQQEDSAVYLCASSRDRGRYEQYFGPGTRLTVT.